The TCR beta chain under discussion was sequenced for a study of shared clonotypes between healthy human individuals. Study information: CD4 naive cells filled three plates per donor, CD4 memory three, CD8 naive two and CD8 memory one.

Overall study results and limits: Larger estimated richness was generally seen in naive subsets than in memory subsets.

Under the authors' procedure: Quality scores were absent from the junction-only immunoSEQ sequences, so filtering differed. Generated by immunoSEQ multiplex PCR, the TCRdb table keeps only in-frame clones and is missing some. Clonal size and the V and J genes are those of that table, whereas D and trimming came from the DNA. The sample shows about 380,000 clones, 90% to 97% of them seen only once. A few counts support this clone. Its antigen is currently unknown. Deletions cut 4 bases from V and 0 bases from J, with 10 bases between. This CDR3 comprises 14 residues. CDR1 and CDR2 from the germline V gene are SGHNT and YYREEE (reference sequence).

The V call is TRBV5-4, the J call TRBJ1-1; TRBD1 is a possible D gene (6 bases). Sequencing was carried out using memory CD8+ T cells sorted from blood. Noted subset: CD45RO+ cells pooled with CCR7-negative TemRA cells. This sequence was found in a man aged 30 to 45 in good health. DNA of the CDR3: TGTGCCAGCAGCCCAGGGGAAATGAACACTGAAGCTTTCTTT. It encodes CASSPGEMNTEAFF.